Each of the 8 T cell receptor beta chains below was sequenced from the same sample in a study of cytomegalovirus exposure and HLA in healthy donors. PCR employed 60 Vbeta and 13 Jbeta primers. This table comes from immunoSEQ multiplex PCR, and its TCRdb copy is limited to in-frame clones, with some not included. This sample yields some 190,000 clones, of which about four fifths are seen a single time; approximately 2% belongs to the top ten. Sequenced material: PBMCs. These receptors all come from a woman aged 30 to 39 in good health and CMV-seronegative.

The V and J genes are TRBV7-2 and TRBJ2-2, with 8 bases that match TRBD2. Germline CDR1 SGHTA, CDR2 FQGNSA. CDR3 size: 15 residues. V shed 5 bases, J shed 0 bases, and the junction held 2 bases outside the gene matches. The CDR3 sequence is CASSPGGANTGELFF. Here the CDR3 DNA reads TGTGCCAGCAGCCCGGGGGGGGCGAACACCGGGGAGCTGTTTTTT.

This CDR3 reads CASSSHGGTEAFF. Written as DNA, the CDR3 is TGTGCCAGCAGCTCCCATGGGGGGACTGAAGCTTTCTTT. The chain has TRBV7-3 and TRBJ1-1, with a weak D call TRBD1 (5 bases). In germline, CDR1 is SGHTA, CDR2 FQGTGA. Trimming cost V 4 bases and J 5 bases, with 11 bases left between them. This CDR3 is 13 amino acids long.

The CDR3 nucleotides read TGTGCCAGCAGTCAGACAACAACTAATGAAAAACTGTTTTTT. It yields the protein CASSQTTTNEKLFF. The chain uses TRBV6-5 and TRBJ1-4; D ambiguous. With 5 bases removed from V and 0 bases from J, the gap between germline ends came to 7 bases. Germline assignment: CDR1 MNHEY and CDR2 SVGAGI. The CDR3 consists of 14 residues.

The chain recombines TRBV5-1 with TRBJ2-5; a weak D match, TRBD1 (6 bases). CDR3 size: 15 residues. V lost 4 bases and J 3 bases, leaving 16 bases between the germline ends. Germline V lookup: CDR1 SGHRS, CDR2 YFSETQ. The CDR3 protein is CASSPQGSSEETQYF. The CDR3 coding sequence is TGCGCCAGCAGCCCACAGGGAAGCTCGGAAGAGACCCAGTACTTC.

This clone was recorded a few times. The J gene is TRBJ2-5, the V gene TRBV4-1; the match to TRBD1 covers 7 bases. The J call is doubtful: the DNA matches TRBJ2-7 better. Germline CDR1 MGHRA, CDR2 YSYEKL. The length of the CDR3 is 14 residues. CDR3 loop: CASSPGTVSYEQYF. In DNA form, the CDR3 reads TGCGCCAGCAGCCCCGGGACAGTCTCCTACGAGCAGTACTTC.

This clone turned up a few times. This sequence joins TRBV5-1 and TRBJ2-2, with TRBD1 as a possible D gene (6 bases). The CDR3 is made up of 15 amino acids. Trimming removed 4 bases from V and 7 bases from J, with 17 bases in between. CDR1 SGHRS and CDR2 YFSETQ come from the germline V gene. The CDR3 here is CASSAGDPFIGELFF. CDR3 in DNA: TGCGCCAGCAGCGCAGGGGACCCCTTCATCGGGGAGCTGTTTTTT.

The chain combines TRBV6-1 with TRBJ2-2; D is unclear. V lost 9 bases to trimming and J lost 0 bases, with 14 bases between them. CDR3 length equals 15 residues. Germline V gene sequence: CDR1 MNHNS, CDR2 SASEGT. Here the CDR3 reads CASSGGTTNTGELFF. In DNA form, the CDR3 reads TGTGCCAGTTCCGGCGGAACAACGAACACCGGGGAGCTGTTTTTT.

This sequence joins TRBV23-1 and TRBJ2-7, with 9 bases fitting TRBD1. TRBV23-1 belongs to the ORF category, with a function that is uncertain. J lost 3 bases, V lost 6 bases, and 9 bases had no gene match. The CDR3 spans 15 residues. The CDR3 DNA sequence: TGCGCCAGCAGACACAACCGGGACAGGGTCTACGAGCAGTACTTC. Amino acids: CASRHNRDRVYEQYF.